A single sample is the source of the 28 T cell receptor beta chains below, sequenced in a study of shared clonotypes between healthy human individuals. Clones were read by immunoSEQ multiplex PCR, and TCRdb kept only the in-frame ones, dropping some. This table has about 450,000 clones, roughly 77% appearing once. Sequencing was done on a sample of PBMCs. Receptors were obtained from a woman aged 40 to 55 in good health. Some clones in this sample may be carry-over from other donors' samples.

This chain joins TRBV27 and TRBJ1-2; 10 bases map to TRBD1. J gave up 1 base and V 5 bases, and 1 base lay outside the gene matches. CDR1 and CDR2 (germline): MNHEY, SMNVEV (reference sequence). CDR3 length: 14 amino acids. This CDR3 is CASSGQGDNYGYTF. The CDR3 nucleotides read TGTGCCAGCAGTGGACAGGGGGATAACTATGGCTACACCTTC.

This rearrangement joins TRBV5-1 to TRBJ2-7, with 7 bases aligning to TRBD2. Germline assignment: CDR1 SGHRS and CDR2 YFSETQ. The CDR3 length is 13 residues. Trimming removed 3 bases from V and 4 bases from J; junction bases left unmatched: 4. The CDR3 sequence is CASSSVGGYEQYF. In nucleotides, the CDR3 is TGCGCCAGCAGCTCCGTCGGGGGGTACGAGCAGTACTTC. The complete variable domain, with remaining parts taken from reference TRBV5-1 and TRBJ2-7, reads KAGVTQTPRYLIKTRGQQVTLSCSPISGHRSVSWYQQTPGQGLQFLFEYFSETQRNKGNFPGRFSGRQFSNSRSEMNVSTLELGDSALYLCASSSVGGYEQYFGPGTRLTVT.

J is TRBJ2-7 and V is TRBV28, with D unclear. CDR1 MDHEN and CDR2 SYDVKM come from the germline V gene. The CDR3 runs 11 residues. Trimming shortened V by 3 bases and J by 6 bases, and 6 bases separated the two germline ends. CDR3 DNA sequence: TGTGCCAGCAGTTTGATTGGCGAGCAGTACTTC. Its protein is CASSLIGEQYF.

This sequence joins TRBV9 and TRBJ2-2; no firm D call. V dropped 6 bases and J dropped 7 bases, with 16 bases sitting between them. The CDR3 has 14 amino acids. CDR1 and CDR2 from the germline V gene are SGDLS and YYNGEE. CDR3 nucleotide sequence: TGTGCCAGCAAGCCGATGATTAATGGCGGGGAGCTGTTTTTT. This translates into CASKPMINGGELFF.

About this clone itself: Other nucleotide sequences in the sample specify the same CDR3. The chain couples TRBV27 to TRBJ1-1; D gene ambiguous. V gave up 0 bases and J gave up 0 bases, with 20 bases separating them. The CDR3 is 19 amino acids. Germline V CDR1 and CDR2: MNHEY, SMNVEV (reference sequence). Written as DNA, the CDR3 is TGTGCCAGCAGTTTATCGACCGGAGTTTTTGCCGACATGAACACTGAAGCTTTCTTT. Translating gives CASSLSTGVFADMNTEAFF.

The rearrangement uses TRBV14 and TRBJ2-3, with a possible D match to TRBD1 (6 bases). CDR3 size: 15 residues. Trimming removed 1 base from V and 2 bases from J, with 10 bases in between. Germline CDR1 and CDR2: SGHDN and FVKESK. The CDR3 here is CASSQVQGPTDTQYF. In DNA form, the CDR3 reads TGTGCCAGCAGCCAAGTACAGGGCCCCACAGATACGCAGTATTTT.

V usage is TRBV28 and J usage is TRBJ1-1; D remains unclear. Germline V lookup: CDR1 MDHEN, CDR2 SYDVKM. V was trimmed by 6 bases and J by 7 bases, leaving 12 bases between them. The CDR3 sequence is 12 residues long. The CDR3 loop is CASRYFWGEAFF. CDR3 coding DNA: TGTGCCAGCAGATACTTCTGGGGTGAAGCTTTCTTT. Complete variable domain (other parts from reference TRBV28 and TRBJ1-1): DVKVTQSSRYLVKRTGEKVFLECVQDMDHENMFWYRQDPGLGLRLIYFSYDVKMKEKGDIPEGYSVSREKKERFSLILESASTNQTSMYLCASRYFWGEAFFGQGTRLTVV.

The chain has TRBV6-1 and TRBJ2-5, with D perhaps TRBD2 (7 bases). Between the trimmed V and J ends, which lost 2 bases and 6 bases, there was a span of 10 bases. The CDR3 is 13 residues long. The germline CDR1 and CDR2 sequences are MNHNS and SASEGT. CDR3 nucleotides: TGTGCCAGCAGTGAAAGGGGGGGGAAGACCCAGTACTTC. Translation: CASSERGGKTQYF.

The chain uses TRBV7-2 and TRBJ2-3, with TRBD2 identical over 11 bases. The CDR3 has 17 amino acids. The V and J ends lost 4 bases and 4 bases, in that order; junction bases with no gene match: 10. The germline gives CDR1 SGHTA, CDR2 FQGNSA. CDR3 in DNA: TGTGCCAGCAGCTCCGATCTCACTAGCGGGAGCGCAGATACGCAGTATTTT. Its protein is CASSSDLTSGSADTQYF.

The chain couples TRBV7-2 to TRBJ2-7; TRBD2 matches 7 bases. V shed 5 bases, J shed 2 bases, and the junction held 9 bases outside the gene matches. Per the germline V gene, CDR1 is SGHTA and CDR2 is FQGNSA. The CDR3 consists of 15 residues. In DNA form, the CDR3 reads TGTGCCAGCAGCCTCCGAGACGGGAGGACCTACGAGCAGTACTTC. This translates into CASSLRDGRTYEQYF.

The chain joins TRBV6-5 to TRBJ1-1; TRBD1 might be the D (5 bases). V lost 5 bases, J lost 0 bases, and 13 bases lay in between. Germline CDR1 and CDR2: MNHEY and SVGAGI. The CDR3 is 15 residues long. The CDR3 sequence is CASSSRQYMNTEAFF. The DNA for the CDR3 is TGTGCCAGCAGTAGCCGACAGTACATGAACACTGAAGCTTTCTTT.

This chain uses TRBV9 with TRBJ2-5; TRBD2 matches 9 bases. The germline CDR1 and CDR2 sequences are SGDLS and YYNGEE. Trimming cost V 0 bases and J 3 bases; bases outside gene matches: 6. The CDR3 is 16 residues long. The CDR3 reads CASSVGASGTEETQYF. The CDR3 nucleotides read TGTGCCAGCAGCGTAGGCGCTAGCGGGACTGAAGAGACCCAGTACTTC.

V and J are TRBV6-6 and TRBJ1-1; D gene uncertain. The germline CDR1 and CDR2 sequences are MNHNY and SVGAGI (reference sequence). This CDR3 region has 11 residues. V lost 4 bases and J 3 bases, leaving 3 bases between the germline ends. CDR3 sequence: CASSWDTEAFF. The CDR3 nucleotides read TGTGCCAGCAGTTGGGACACTGAAGCTTTCTTT.

The chain recombines TRBV7-3 with TRBJ2-2, with D possibly TRBD1 on 5 matching bases. V gave up 0 bases and J gave up 5 bases, with 13 bases separating them. The CDR3 totals 16 residues. Germline lookup yields CDR1 SGHTA and CDR2 FQGTGA. The CDR3 loop is CASSLTAGIQTGELFF. DNA of the CDR3: TGTGCCAGCAGCTTAACGGCAGGGATTCAAACCGGGGAGCTGTTTTTT.

This clone was picked up one time. The chain is built from TRBV28 and TRBJ1-2, with a tentative D call TRBD1 (5 bases). CDR1 MDHEN and CDR2 SYDVKM come from the germline V gene. The CDR3 loop spans 14 amino acids. V gave up 5 bases and J gave up 4 bases, with 14 bases separating them. This CDR3 reads CASSPPTASYGYTF. The CDR3 nucleotides read TGTGCCAGCAGTCCGCCGACAGCATCCTATGGCTACACCTTC.

The J gene is TRBJ2-5, the V gene TRBV11-2; the D call may be TRBD1 or TRBD2 (5 bases each). Germline-derived CDR1 and CDR2 are SGHAT and FQNNGV. V lost 1 base, J lost 2 bases, and 14 bases lay in between. This CDR3 is 16 amino acids long. Here the CDR3 reads CASSLVFRGRQETQYF. The CDR3 DNA is TGTGCCAGCAGCTTAGTATTCCGGGGACGGCAAGAGACCCAGTACTTC.

This rearrangement joins TRBV7-7 to TRBJ2-5, with D maybe TRBD1 (5 bases). Germline V gene lookup returns CDR1 SSHAT and CDR2 FNYEAQ (reference sequence). V was clipped by 2 bases and J by 4 bases, with 14 bases between them. CDR3 length equals 15 residues. CDR3 DNA sequence: TGTGCCAGCAGCTTAAGTCGTAGCCAGGGAGAGACCCAGTACTTC. Encoded protein: CASSLSRSQGETQYF.

This rearrangement joins TRBV7-6 to TRBJ2-7; 9 bases agree with TRBD1. Germline CDR1 is SGHVS and CDR2 is FNYEAQ. There are 16 residues in the CDR3. V gave up 0 bases and J gave up 5 bases; unmatched junction bases: 8. CDR3 loop: CASSLAGQGRYNEQYF. The CDR3 nucleotides read TGTGCCAGCAGCTTAGCGGGACAGGGCAGGTATAACGAGCAGTACTTC.

The chain combines TRBV7-9 with TRBJ2-7, with D hard to call. Per germline, CDR1 SEHNR and CDR2 FQNEAQ (reference sequence). Trimming removed 3 bases at V and 1 base at J, with 10 bases between. This CDR3 comprises 14 residues. CDR3 sequence: CASSFTSQSYEQYF. CDR3 in DNA: TGTGCCAGCAGCTTCACCAGCCAGTCCTACGAGCAGTACTTC.

This sequence joins TRBV5-6 and TRBJ2-7; the D call may be TRBD1 or TRBD2 (5 bases each). The V gene lost 4 bases and the J gene lost 5 bases, with 19 bases spanning the gap. Germline lookup yields CDR1 SGHDT and CDR2 YYEEEE. The CDR3 runs to 15 residues. CDR3 DNA: TGTGCCAGCAGCATCGGGACCGCGAATAGTAACGAGCAGTACTTC. Its translation is CASSIGTANSNEQYF.

In this sample, this clone turned up a few times. The V and J genes are TRBV28 and TRBJ2-7; D is unclear. With 2 bases removed from V and 2 bases from J, the gap between germline ends came to 4 bases. Germline values: CDR1 MDHEN, CDR2 SYDVKM. The length of the CDR3 is 12 residues. The CDR3 reads CASSLPAYEQYF. The CDR3 region has the DNA TGTGCCAGCAGTTTACCGGCCTACGAGCAGTACTTC.

This CDR3 reads CASSLGLGISYNEQFF. CDR3 nucleotides: TGTGCCAGCAGCTTGGGGCTAGGGATCTCCTACAATGAGCAGTTCTTC. The J gene is TRBJ2-1, the V gene TRBV5-4; no firm D call. Germline V CDR1 and CDR2: SGHNT, YYREEE (reference sequence). V was cut by 0 bases and J by 0 bases, with 10 bases left in between. This CDR3 has 16 residues.

This clone was detected a few times. V gene TRBV9 combines with J gene TRBJ2-6; no clear D gene. The germline V and J ends were trimmed by 5 bases and 4 bases, with 10 bases remaining between them. Looked up from germline, CDR1 is SGDLS and CDR2 is YYNGEE. The CDR3 has 14 residues. The CDR3: CASRPSPGANVLTF. CDR3 coding DNA: TGTGCCAGCAGGCCGAGCCCGGGGGCCAACGTCCTGACTTTC.

The chain joins TRBV7-6 to TRBJ2-2; 9 nucleotides align to TRBD1. The CDR3 is made up of 19 amino acids. J lost 0 bases, V lost 5 bases, and 13 bases had no gene match. The germline CDR1 and CDR2 sequences are SGHVS and FNYEAQ. CDR3 sequence: CASSLGPGTGPSNTGELFF. The CDR3, as DNA: TGTGCCAGCAGCCTTGGTCCCGGGACAGGGCCATCGAACACCGGGGAGCTGTTTTTT.

The V and J genes are TRBV7-2 and TRBJ2-5; the D is unclear. V dropped 5 bases and J dropped 4 bases, with 11 bases sitting between them. Germline V gene data show CDR1 as SGHTA and CDR2 as FQGNSA. The CDR3 is 13 residues long. Here the CDR3 DNA reads TGTGCCAGCAGCCTCGGATTAGTAGAGACCCAGTACTTC. The encoded protein is CASSLGLVETQYF.

The rearrangement joins TRBV7-3 to TRBJ1-1, with a tentative D call TRBD1 (5 bases). CDR3 length: 13 amino acids. V lost 1 base to trimming and J lost 4 bases, with 7 bases between them. From germline, CDR1 is SGHTA and CDR2 FQGTGA. The DNA of the CDR3 is TGTGCCAGCAGCTTAAATGGGGGCACTGAAGCTTTCTTT. Amino acids: CASSLNGGTEAFF.

Comments on this clone: Distinct nucleotide sequences in the sample also encode this CDR3. The chain links TRBV11-2 to TRBJ1-1, with D unresolved. The V and J ends lost 2 bases and 1 base respectively, with 2 bases between them. CDR1 is SGHAT, CDR2 FQNNGV, per germline. This CDR3 is built from 12 residues. The CDR3 coding sequence is TGTGCCAGCAGCTTACGGAACACTGAAGCTTTCTTT. It is translated as CASSLRNTEAFF.

The V and J genes are TRBV7-2 and TRBJ2-5, with D uncertain. Between the trimmed V and J ends, which lost 5 bases and 5 bases, there was a span of 15 bases. The CDR3 extends over 14 amino acids. Germline V gene sequence: CDR1 SGHTA, CDR2 FQGNSA. CDR3 sequence reads: CASSRRPTLETQYF. The CDR3 nucleotides read TGTGCCAGCAGCCGCAGACCGACGTTGGAGACCCAGTACTTC.